Presented here are 8 T cell receptor beta chains from one specimen sequenced in a study of OX40 agonist ivuxolimab in advanced cancers. Libraries were prepared by immunoSEQ multiplex PCR; TCRdb keeps only in-frame clonotypes and omits some of them. The sample has approximately 74,000 clones, roughly four fifths seen once. This specimen was CD4+ or CD8+ T cells sorted from blood, taken in a trial of the OX40 agonist ivuxolimab. These receptors came from an adult with an advanced solid tumor such as melanoma, head and neck, liver or kidney cancer.

This clone appeared once. V usage is TRBV5-1 and J usage is TRBJ2-1, with TRBD2 matching over 14 bases. J was trimmed by 7 bases and V by 0 bases; bases with no gene match: 3. The CDR3 contains 16 residues. Germline CDR1 reads SGHRS; CDR2 reads YFSETQ. CDR3 in DNA: TGCGCCAGCAGCTTGGGACTAGCGGGAGGGAATAATGAGCAGTTCTTC. Its translation: CASSLGLAGGNNEQFF.

This clone was counted once. J is TRBJ2-3 and V is TRBV28; D ambiguous. V was shortened by 2 bases and J by 0 bases, with 9 bases between the two germline ends. Germline CDR1 is MDHEN and CDR2 is SYDVKM. This CDR3 contains 15 residues. The CDR3 spells CASSLNPSSTDTQYF. DNA of the CDR3: TGTGCCAGCAGTTTAAACCCGTCTAGCACAGATACGCAGTATTTT.

CDR3 region: CASSEMGDLQETQYF. CDR3 coding DNA: TGTGCCAGCAGTGAAATGGGGGACCTCCAAGAGACCCAGTACTTC. The chain employs TRBV25-1 and TRBJ2-5, with D possibly called TRBD1 or TRBD2 (5 bases each). This CDR3 comprises 15 residues. Per germline, CDR1 MGHDK and CDR2 SYGVNS. Trimming pared 2 bases from V and 1 base from J, leaving 11 bases between.

The sample holds a few counts of this clone. The rearrangement joins TRBV5-4 to TRBJ2-7, with 8 positions matching TRBD1. Germline CDR1 and CDR2: SGHNT and YYREEE (reference sequence). The V and J ends lost 4 bases and 0 bases, in that order; junction bases with no gene match: 6. The CDR3 extends over 15 amino acids. The DNA for the CDR3 is TGTGCCAGCAGCCCGAGGACAGGGAGCTCCTACGAGCAGTACTTC. Its protein is CASSPRTGSSYEQYF.

This sequence joins TRBV28 and TRBJ2-1; D tentatively reads TRBD1 or TRBD2 (5 bases each). This CDR3 has 14 residues. CDR1 and CDR2 from the germline V gene are MDHEN and SYDVKM. Trimming pared 7 bases from V and 8 bases from J, leaving 18 bases between. CDR3 in amino acids: CASTRDPRADEQFF. DNA of the CDR3: TGTGCCAGCACCCGGGACCCCCGGGCCGATGAGCAGTTCTTC.

CDR3 sequence (DNA): TGTGCCAGCAGTTCAGTGACGGCGCAGTATTTT. Translating it yields CASSSVTAQYF. This chain uses TRBV6-6 with TRBJ2-3; D gene uncertain. The CDR3 runs 11 residues. The V gene's germline CDR1 is MNHNY and CDR2 SVGAGI (reference sequence). V was clipped by 4 bases and J by 10 bases, with 9 bases between them.

The V and J genes are TRBV20-1 and TRBJ2-5, with D uncertain. Trimming cost V 5 bases and J 5 bases, with 6 bases left between them. The CDR3 extends over 10 amino acids. The V gene's germline CDR1 is DFQATT and CDR2 SNEGSKA (reference sequence). The CDR3 region is CSAEEETQYF. CDR3 coding DNA: TGCAGTGCTGAAGAGGAGACCCAGTACTTC.

The chain is built from TRBV28 and TRBJ2-5; 10 positions agree with TRBD1. Germline CDR1 and CDR2: MDHEN and SYDVKM. With V trimmed by 6 bases and J by 7 bases, 11 bases remained unmatched. CDR3 size: 15 residues. The DNA of the CDR3 is TGTGCCAGCAGCCCCGACAGGGGGCAAATAGGGACCCAGTACTTC. Translating gives CASSPDRGQIGTQYF.